The 29 T cell receptor beta chains reported below all come from one sample, sequenced in a study of OX40 agonist ivuxolimab in advanced cancers. Measured with immunoSEQ multiplex PCR; TCRdb has only the in-frame clones, and not every one. Here the sample spans 91,000 or so clones, roughly 95% being singletons. The starting material was CD4+ or CD8+ T cells sorted from blood, obtained in a trial of the OX40 agonist ivuxolimab. These receptors all stem from an adult with an advanced solid tumor such as melanoma, head and neck, liver or kidney cancer.

The chain joins TRBV12-5 to TRBJ2-3; 10 nucleotides match TRBD1. The CDR3 consists of 24 residues. Germline V lookup: CDR1 LGHNT, CDR2 FRNRAP. Trimming took 2 bases from V and 7 from J; bases not matched to a gene: 33. The CDR3 loop reads CASGLSPGTGANIVGTRRVNTQYF. CDR3 in DNA: TGTGCTAGTGGTTTGTCCCCCGGGACAGGGGCGAACATTGTGGGGACTAGAAGGGTTAATACGCAGTATTTT. The full variable domain, in which reference TRBV12-5 and TRBJ2-3 provide the parts outside the CDR3, is DARVTQTPRHKVTEMGQEVTMRCQPILGHNTVFWYRQTMMQGLELLAYFRNRAPLDDSGMPKDRFSAEMPDATLATLKIQPSEPRDSAVYFCASGLSPGTGANIVGTRRVNTQYFGPGTRLTVL.

CDR3 DNA sequence: TGTGCCAGCAGTGAAGCGGGACAGGCTAACTATGGCTACACCTTC. Translated: CASSEAGQANYGYTF. The J gene is TRBJ1-2, the V gene TRBV6-1, with TRBD1 matching 8 bases. The germline V gene encodes CDR1 MNHNS and CDR2 SASEGT. CDR3 size: 15 residues. V was pared by 0 bases and J by 0 bases, with 0 bases of the junction left unmatched.

This clone was seen once. This chain joins TRBV18 and TRBJ2-1; 7 bases are a match to TRBD1. CDR1 and CDR2 (germline): KGHSH, LQKENI. This CDR3 spans 16 amino acids. The trim removed 0 bases at V and 2 bases at J, leaving 4 bases unmatched. CDR3 protein: CASSPPEGQTYNEQFF. CDR3 nucleotides: TGTGCCAGCTCACCACCCGAGGGACAGACCTACAATGAGCAGTTCTTC.

This chain links TRBV7-2 with TRBJ1-2, with D possibly TRBD1 on 6 matching bases. Trimming shortened V by 2 bases and J by 7 bases, and 11 bases separated the two germline ends. Germline assignment: CDR1 SGHTA and CDR2 FQGNSA. The CDR3 length is 13 residues. The CDR3 nucleotides read TGTGCCAGCAGCTTAAGGGGGAACGGTGGCTACACCTTC. It specifies CASSLRGNGGYTF.

This chain uses TRBV28 with TRBJ2-7; D possibly corresponds to TRBD2 (8 bases). Germline values: CDR1 MDHEN, CDR2 SYDVKM. This CDR3 is 14 amino acids long. Trimming left V 7 bases short and J 4 bases short, with 17 bases between. The CDR3 is CASTSGGGVYEQYF. DNA for the CDR3: TGTGCCAGCACCTCGGGAGGGGGCGTGTACGAGCAGTACTTC.

The chain recombines TRBV7-2 with TRBJ2-7, with 9 bases matching TRBD1. Germline V gene data show CDR1 as SGHTA and CDR2 as FQGNSA. The CDR3 is 15 residues long. With 5 bases clipped from V and 0 bases from J, the junction kept 5 bases outside the gene matches. The CDR3 sequence: CASSTSTGGSYEQYF. The CDR3 coding sequence is TGTGCCAGCAGCACCTCGACAGGGGGCTCCTACGAGCAGTACTTC.

The J gene is TRBJ2-7, the V gene TRBV7-3; possibly TRBD2 for D (5 bases). CDR1 and CDR2 from the germline V gene are SGHTA and FQGTGA. Deletions cut 5 bases from V and 3 bases from J, with 17 bases between. The CDR3 sequence is 15 residues long. The CDR3: CASSQAVGYSYEQYF. The CDR3 region has the DNA TGTGCCAGCAGCCAAGCGGTAGGGTACAGCTACGAGCAGTACTTC.

V usage is TRBV4-3 and J usage is TRBJ2-5, with 15 bases matching TRBD2. Germline V gene lookup returns CDR1 LGHNA and CDR2 YSLEER. The CDR3 covers 18 residues. V dropped 1 base and J dropped 1; count of bases not matched to a gene: 4. The CDR3 nucleotides are TGCGCCAGCAGCCAAGGGGAGGGACTAGCGGGGGGCCAAGAGACCCAGTACTTC. Amino acids: CASSQGEGLAGGQETQYF.

This chain connects TRBV6-6 to TRBJ2-1; the match to TRBD1 covers 8 bases. Losses at the gene ends were 5 bases for V and 7 bases for J; bases not matched to a gene: 4. The CDR3 contains 13 residues. CDR1 and CDR2 (germline): MNHNY, SVGAGI (reference sequence). CDR3 protein: CASSTGGLNEQFF. The CDR3 nucleotides are TGTGCCAGCAGTACAGGGGGGTTGAATGAGCAGTTCTTC.

DNA for the CDR3: TGTGCCAGCTCACGAACAGGGGACACTGAAGCTTTCTTT. As protein: CASSRTGDTEAFF. The rearrangement uses TRBV18 and TRBJ1-1; TRBD1 matches at 7 bases. Germline V gene sequence: CDR1 KGHSH, CDR2 LQKENI. The CDR3 loop spans 13 amino acids. V was clipped by 4 bases and J by 3 bases; unmatched bases: 2.

The gene calls are TRBV5-1 and TRBJ2-5; 7 bases match TRBD1. CDR3 length equals 14 residues. The germline V gene encodes CDR1 SGHRS and CDR2 YFSETQ. J lost 2 bases, V lost 4 bases, and 5 bases had no gene match. CDR3 residues: CASSGGQRQETQYF. DNA of the CDR3: TGCGCCAGCAGCGGGGGACAGAGACAAGAGACCCAGTACTTC.

The genes are TRBV18 and TRBJ2-7, with D hard to call. From germline, CDR1 is KGHSH and CDR2 LQKENI. The CDR3 has 15 amino acids. V lost 3 bases, J lost 0 bases, and 12 bases lay in between. The CDR3 DNA sequence: TGTGCCAGCTCACCCTCGCTAGAAAACTCCTACGAGCAGTACTTC. Protein product: CASSPSLENSYEQYF.

V usage is TRBV19 and J usage is TRBJ1-4, with no clear D. The CDR3 spans 15 residues. Germline assignment: CDR1 LNHDA and CDR2 SQIVND (reference sequence). V lost 2 bases to trimming and J lost 8 bases, with 15 bases between them. CDR3 DNA sequence: TGTGCCAGTAGTATAAGTCGCCAGGCCCGGGAAAAACTGTTTTTT. It encodes CASSISRQAREKLFF.

The chain combines TRBV19 with TRBJ2-1; 8 positions agree with TRBD2. Germline CDR1 LNHDA, CDR2 SQIVND (reference sequence). The V and J ends lost 2 bases and 5 bases, in that order; junction bases with no gene match: 11. The CDR3 spans 17 residues. CDR3 in amino acids: CASSIRFLTSANNEQFF. The CDR3 DNA follows: TGTGCCAGTAGTATACGGTTTTTGACTAGCGCCAACAATGAGCAGTTCTTC.

V gene TRBV5-6 combines with J gene TRBJ2-2; D ambiguous. Germline V gene sequence: CDR1 SGHDT, CDR2 YYEEEE. The V and J ends lost 1 base and 2 bases respectively, with 9 bases between them. The CDR3 is made up of 15 amino acids. The CDR3 bases are TGTGCCAGCAGCTTGCTAGGGCGAAACACCGGGGAGCTGTTTTTT. Amino acid sequence: CASSLLGRNTGELFF.

V gene TRBV11-1 combines with J gene TRBJ2-5; 7 positions match TRBD2. CDR1 is SGHAT and CDR2 is FQDESV in the germline V gene (reference sequence). J was trimmed by 7 bases and V by 5 bases; bases with no gene match: 10. The CDR3 is 14 amino acids. The CDR3 here is CASSPREGKVTQYF. The CDR3 DNA follows: TGTGCCAGCAGCCCCAGGGAGGGAAAGGTGACCCAGTACTTC.

The chain is built from TRBV7-8 and TRBJ2-7; no reliable D call. Germline V gene sequence: CDR1 SGHVS, CDR2 FQNEAQ. This CDR3 has 14 amino acids. V lost 0 bases, J lost 2 bases, and 8 bases lay in between. CDR3 nucleotides: TGTGCCAGCAGCTTAGCGGTGGGAACCTACGAGCAGTACTTC. It yields the protein CASSLAVGTYEQYF.

This clone appeared a single time. V gene TRBV4-1 combines with J gene TRBJ1-5; 8 bases are a match to TRBD1. Germline trimming cut 1 base from V and 6 bases from J; bases unmatched to any gene: 2. The CDR3 is made up of 14 amino acids. Germline V gene sequence: CDR1 MGHRA, CDR2 YSYEKL. This chain's CDR3 is CASSQVGTGQPQHF. In DNA, the CDR3 is TGCGCCAGCAGCCAAGTCGGGACAGGTCAGCCCCAGCATTTT.

The gene calls are TRBV5-4 and TRBJ2-1; no clear D gene. The germline V gene has CDR1 SGHNT and CDR2 YYREEE (reference sequence). Trimming removed 3 bases from V and 6 bases from J, with 10 bases in between. The CDR3 is 13 residues long. This chain's CDR3 is CASSYSGRNEQFF. CDR3 sequence (DNA): TGTGCCAGCAGCTATTCAGGACGCAATGAGCAGTTCTTC. The variable domain in full, with the rest retrieved from reference TRBV5-4 and TRBJ2-1, is ETGVTQSPTHLIKTRGQQVTLRCSSQSGHNTVSWYQQALGQGPQFIFQYYREEENGRGNFPPRFSGLQFPNYSSELNVNALELDDSALYLCASSYSGRNEQFFGPGTRLTVL.

The chain couples TRBV28 to TRBJ1-1, with TRBD1 matching 7 bases. Germline V gene sequence: CDR1 MDHEN, CDR2 SYDVKM. Trimming took 4 bases from V and 1 from J; bases not matched to a gene: 6. The CDR3 has 15 residues. The CDR3 region is CASSSRGAGNTEAFF. CDR3 in DNA: TGTGCCAGCAGTTCCAGGGGGGCGGGGAACACTGAAGCTTTCTTT.

The chain links TRBV5-1 to TRBJ2-1; 10 bases are shared with TRBD1. The CDR3 has 15 amino acids. The germline CDR1 and CDR2 sequences are SGHRS and YFSETQ. Trimming cost V 4 bases and J 4 bases; bases outside gene matches: 5. The CDR3, as DNA: TGCGCCAGCAGCGGACAGGGGGTGCTTTACAATGAGCAGTTCTTC. Amino acids: CASSGQGVLYNEQFF.

This chain uses TRBV19 with TRBJ2-5; 8 nucleotides align to TRBD1. This CDR3 is built from 15 residues. Germline V gene lookup returns CDR1 LNHDA and CDR2 SQIVND (reference sequence). The trim removed 4 bases at V and 2 bases at J, leaving 6 bases unmatched. The CDR3 coding sequence is TGTGCCAGTAGTACCCCAAGGACAGGGCAAGAGACCCAGTACTTC. Protein: CASSTPRTGQETQYF.

The CDR3 sequence: CASSQDPLSSYEQYF. The CDR3 DNA sequence: TGCGCCAGCAGCCAAGATCCTCTAAGCTCCTACGAGCAGTACTTC. V and J are TRBV4-3 and TRBJ2-7; D gene ambiguous. The CDR3 consists of 15 residues. V lost 0 bases and J 0 bases, leaving 9 bases between the germline ends. Germline V gene lookup returns CDR1 LGHNA and CDR2 YSLEER.

The rearrangement uses TRBV7-2 and TRBJ2-2; D may be TRBD1 (8 bases). The CDR3 spans 18 residues. The germline gives CDR1 SGHTA, CDR2 FQGNSA. V was cut by 5 bases and J by 6 bases, with 25 bases left in between. This CDR3 reads CASSLTRMGQAGAGELFF. The CDR3 region has the DNA TGTGCCAGCAGCCTCACTCGAATGGGACAGGCGGGGGCCGGGGAGCTGTTTTTT.

This chain connects TRBV5-8 to TRBJ2-1; D is perhaps TRBD1 (6 bases). Germline V gene data show CDR1 as SGHTS and CDR2 as YDEGEE. The CDR3 is made up of 14 amino acids. Trimming removed 0 bases from V and 10 bases from J, with 14 bases in between. CDR3 amino acids: CASSLGQVLTEQFF. The CDR3 bases are TGTGCCAGCAGCTTGGGACAGGTGTTAACCGAGCAGTTCTTC.

The chain couples TRBV25-1 to TRBJ2-1, with D possibly being TRBD1 (5 bases). Per the germline V gene, CDR1 is MGHDK and CDR2 is SYGVNS. The CDR3 length is 14 residues. V lost 3 bases and J lost 6, with 12 bases in between. This CDR3 reads CASSEGPSRNEQFF. In DNA form, the CDR3 reads TGTGCCAGCAGTGAGGGGCCTTCCCGCAATGAGCAGTTCTTC.

The chain carries TRBV18 and TRBJ2-7; the match to TRBD1 covers 7 bases. Losses at the gene ends were 2 bases for V and 2 bases for J; bases not matched to a gene: 9. CDR1 is KGHSH and CDR2 is LQKENI in the germline V gene. The CDR3 covers 16 residues. The CDR3 region is CASSPGDPTGPYEQYF. CDR3 DNA sequence: TGTGCCAGCTCACCAGGGGACCCGACAGGGCCCTACGAGCAGTACTTC.

The chain employs TRBV6-1 and TRBJ1-1; 7 bases map to TRBD1. Germline V CDR1 and CDR2: MNHNS, SASEGT. CDR3 size: 15 residues. V gave up 6 bases and J gave up 1 base; unmatched junction bases: 8. The CDR3 nucleotides are TGTGCCAGCAGATCGGGGACAGCGGGGAACACTGAAGCTTTCTTT. Protein product: CASRSGTAGNTEAFF.

The CDR3 DNA reads TGTGCCAGCAGCTTAGCCCAGCGGGAGAGAGATGAGCAGTTCTTC. Translated, it gives CASSLAQRERDEQFF. The chain links TRBV11-2 to TRBJ2-1; 8 bases map to TRBD2. The V gene end was trimmed by 1 base and the J gene end by 8 bases; junction bases not matched to a gene: 7. This CDR3 is 15 amino acids long. In germline, CDR1 is SGHAT, CDR2 FQNNGV.